This TCR beta chain was sequenced during a study of T cell repertoires in cytomegalovirus infection. Study-wide findings and caveats: HLA-C-restricted TCR beta clonotypes specific for CMV led the ex vivo response.

The germline CDR1 and CDR2 sequences are SGHVS and FNYEAQ. The CDR3 sequence is 16 residues long. Unmatched junction bases numbered 6, after V lost 1 base and J lost 4 bases. This clonotype has ten or more counts. Its antigen is not identified. TCRdb fed the reads into MiXCR, producing one record per CDR3 protein. The table includes about 310,000 distinct CDR3 sequences, 15% to 20% detected once. This clonotype was sampled from a human donor in good health (CMV status not recorded). Some clones in this sample may be carry-over from other donors' samples. The rearrangement uses TRBV7-6 and TRBJ2-1, with 8 bases that match TRBD2. What was sequenced was PBMCs. The DNA for the CDR3 is TGTGCCAGCAGCTTAGGGTTATTAGCGGGGTACAATGAGCAGTTCTTC. Translated: CASSLGLLAGYNEQFF.